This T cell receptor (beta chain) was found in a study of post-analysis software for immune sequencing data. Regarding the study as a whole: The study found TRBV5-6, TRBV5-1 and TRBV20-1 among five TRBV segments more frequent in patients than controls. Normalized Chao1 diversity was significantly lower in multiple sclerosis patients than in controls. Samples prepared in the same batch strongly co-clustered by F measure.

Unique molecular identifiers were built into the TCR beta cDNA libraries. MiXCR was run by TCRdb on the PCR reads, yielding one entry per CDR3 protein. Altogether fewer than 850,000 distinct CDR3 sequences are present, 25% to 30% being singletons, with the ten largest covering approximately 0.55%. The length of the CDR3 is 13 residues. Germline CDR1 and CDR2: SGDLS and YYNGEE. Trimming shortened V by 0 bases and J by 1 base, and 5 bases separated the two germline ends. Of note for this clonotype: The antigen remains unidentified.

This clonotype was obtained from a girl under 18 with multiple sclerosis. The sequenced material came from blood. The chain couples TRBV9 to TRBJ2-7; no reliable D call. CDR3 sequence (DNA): TGTGCCAGCAGCGTAGGCCCTTCCTACGAGCAGTACTTC. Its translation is CASSVGPSYEQYF. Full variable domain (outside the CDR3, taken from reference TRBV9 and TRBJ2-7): DSGVTQTPKHLITATGQRVTLRCSPRSGDLSVYWYQQSLDQGLQFLIQYYNGEERAKGNILERFSAQQFPDLHSELNLSSLELGDSALYFCASSVGPSYEQYFGPGTRLTVT.